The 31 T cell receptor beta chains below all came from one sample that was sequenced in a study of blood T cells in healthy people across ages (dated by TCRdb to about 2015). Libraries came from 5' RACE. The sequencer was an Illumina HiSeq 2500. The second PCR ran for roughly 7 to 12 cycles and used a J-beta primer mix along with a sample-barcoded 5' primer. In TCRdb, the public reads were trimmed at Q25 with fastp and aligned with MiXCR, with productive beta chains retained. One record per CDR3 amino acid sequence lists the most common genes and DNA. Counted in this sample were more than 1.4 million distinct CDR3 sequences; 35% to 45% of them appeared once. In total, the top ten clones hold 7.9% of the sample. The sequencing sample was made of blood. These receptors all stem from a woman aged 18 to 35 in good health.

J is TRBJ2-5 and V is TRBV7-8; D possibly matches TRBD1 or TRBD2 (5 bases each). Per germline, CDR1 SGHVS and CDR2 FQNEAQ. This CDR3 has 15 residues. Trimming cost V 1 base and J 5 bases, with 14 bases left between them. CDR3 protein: CASSLGGTSRETQYF. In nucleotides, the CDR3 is TGTGCCAGCAGCTTAGGAGGGACCTCAAGGGAGACCCAGTACTTC.

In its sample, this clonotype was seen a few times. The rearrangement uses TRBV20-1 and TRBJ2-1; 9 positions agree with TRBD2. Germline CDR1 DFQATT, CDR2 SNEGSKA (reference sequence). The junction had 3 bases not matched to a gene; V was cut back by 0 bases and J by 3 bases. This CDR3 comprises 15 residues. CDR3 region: CSARDLREGYNEQFF. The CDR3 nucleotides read TGCAGTGCTAGAGACCTGCGGGAGGGCTACAATGAGCAGTTCTTC.

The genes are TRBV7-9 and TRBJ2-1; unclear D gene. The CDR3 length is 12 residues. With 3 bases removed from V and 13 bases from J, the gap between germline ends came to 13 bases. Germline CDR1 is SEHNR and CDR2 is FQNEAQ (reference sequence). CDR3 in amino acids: CASSLGPEEQFF. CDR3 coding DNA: TGTGCCAGCAGCTTGGGCCCAGAAGAACAGTTCTTC.

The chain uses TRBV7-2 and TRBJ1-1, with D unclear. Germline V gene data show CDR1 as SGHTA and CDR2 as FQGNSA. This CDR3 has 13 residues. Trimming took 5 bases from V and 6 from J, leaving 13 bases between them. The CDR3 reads CASSKVGFSEAFF. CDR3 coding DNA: TGTGCCAGCAGCAAGGTGGGGTTCTCTGAAGCTTTCTTT.

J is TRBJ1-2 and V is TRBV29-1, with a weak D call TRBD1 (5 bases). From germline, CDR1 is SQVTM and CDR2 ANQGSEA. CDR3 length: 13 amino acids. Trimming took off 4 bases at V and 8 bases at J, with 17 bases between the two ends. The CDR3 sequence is CSVVTLGVLGYTF. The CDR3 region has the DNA TGCAGCGTTGTGACCCTGGGGGTTTTGGGCTACACCTTC. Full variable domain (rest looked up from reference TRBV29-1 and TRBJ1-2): SAVISQKPSRDICQRGTSLTIQCQVDSQVTMMFWYRQQPGQSLTLIATANQGSEATYESGFVIDKFPISRPNLTFSTLTVSNMSPEDSSIYLCSVVTLGVLGYTFGSGTRLTVV.

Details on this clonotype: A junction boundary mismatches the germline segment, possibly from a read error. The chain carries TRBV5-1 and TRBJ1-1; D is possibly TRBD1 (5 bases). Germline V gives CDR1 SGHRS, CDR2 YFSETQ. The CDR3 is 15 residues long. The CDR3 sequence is CTSSSTTDVNGEAFF. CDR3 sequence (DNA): TGCACCAGCAGCTCAACGACAGATGTGAATGGTGAAGCTTTCTTT.

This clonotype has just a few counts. In DNA, the CDR3 is TGCAGCGTTGCTACAGGGGGGACAGATACGCAGTATTTT. Translated, it gives CSVATGGTDTQYF. The gene calls are TRBV29-1 and TRBJ2-3, with 8 nucleotides matching TRBD1. J gave up 3 bases and V 4 bases, and 3 bases lay outside the gene matches. The germline CDR1 and CDR2 sequences are SQVTM and ANQGSEA. The CDR3 consists of 13 residues.

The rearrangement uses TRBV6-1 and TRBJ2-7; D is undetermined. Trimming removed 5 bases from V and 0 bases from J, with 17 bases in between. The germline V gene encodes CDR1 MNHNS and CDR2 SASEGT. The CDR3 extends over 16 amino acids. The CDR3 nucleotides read TGTGCCAGCAGTCGACGCGTTCATCAAGCCTCCTACGAGCAGTACTTC. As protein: CASSRRVHQASYEQYF.

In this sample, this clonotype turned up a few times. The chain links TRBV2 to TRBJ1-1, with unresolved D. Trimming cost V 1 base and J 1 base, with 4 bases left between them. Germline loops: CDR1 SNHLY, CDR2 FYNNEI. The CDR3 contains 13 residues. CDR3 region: CASSEEENTEAFF. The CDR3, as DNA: TGTGCCAGCAGTGAAGAGGAGAACACTGAAGCTTTCTTT.

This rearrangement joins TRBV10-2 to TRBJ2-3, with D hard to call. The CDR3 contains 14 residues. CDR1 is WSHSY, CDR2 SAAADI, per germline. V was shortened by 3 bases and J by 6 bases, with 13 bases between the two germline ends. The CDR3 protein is CASSETRRRDTQYF. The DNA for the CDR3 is TGCGCCAGCAGTGAAACACGACGCCGGGATACGCAGTATTTT.

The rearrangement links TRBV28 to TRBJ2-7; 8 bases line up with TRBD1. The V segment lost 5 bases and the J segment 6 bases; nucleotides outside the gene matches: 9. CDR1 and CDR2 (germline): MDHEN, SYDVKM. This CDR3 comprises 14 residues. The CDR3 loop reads CASSVGQGAFEQYF. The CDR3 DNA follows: TGTGCCAGCAGTGTGGGGCAGGGGGCTTTCGAGCAGTACTTC.

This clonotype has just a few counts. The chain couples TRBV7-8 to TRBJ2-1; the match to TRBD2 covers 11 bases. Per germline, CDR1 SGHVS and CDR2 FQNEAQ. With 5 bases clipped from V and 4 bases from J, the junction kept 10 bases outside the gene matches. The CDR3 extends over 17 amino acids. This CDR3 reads CASSPSAGLAVYNEQFF. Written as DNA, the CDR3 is TGTGCCAGCAGCCCCTCGGCGGGACTAGCGGTTTACAATGAGCAGTTCTTC. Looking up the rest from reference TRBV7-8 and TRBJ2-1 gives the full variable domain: GAGVSQSPRYKVAKRGQDVALRCDPISGHVSLFWYQQALGQGPEFLTYFQNEAQLDKSGLPSDRFFAERPEGSVSTLKIQRTQQEDSAVYLCASSPSAGLAVYNEQFFGPGTRLTVL.

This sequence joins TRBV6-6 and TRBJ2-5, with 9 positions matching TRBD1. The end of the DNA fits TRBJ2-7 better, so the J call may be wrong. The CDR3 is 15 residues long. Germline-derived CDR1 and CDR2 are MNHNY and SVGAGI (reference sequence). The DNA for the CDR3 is TGTGCCAGCACCCATCTCGGACAGGGGTTGTGCGAGCAGTACTTC. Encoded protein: CASTHLGQGLCEQYF.

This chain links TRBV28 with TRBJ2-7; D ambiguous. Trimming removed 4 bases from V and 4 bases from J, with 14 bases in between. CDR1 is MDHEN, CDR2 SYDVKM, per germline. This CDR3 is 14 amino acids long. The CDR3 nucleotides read TGTGCCAGCAGTTCCCGCGTGACCTATTACGAGCAGTACTTC. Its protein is CASSSRVTYYEQYF. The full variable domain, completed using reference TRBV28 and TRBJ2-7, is DVKVTQSSRYLVKRTGEKVFLECVQDMDHENMFWYRQDPGLGLRLIYFSYDVKMKEKGDIPEGYSVSREKKERFSLILESASTNQTSMYLCASSSRVTYYEQYFGPGTRLTVT.

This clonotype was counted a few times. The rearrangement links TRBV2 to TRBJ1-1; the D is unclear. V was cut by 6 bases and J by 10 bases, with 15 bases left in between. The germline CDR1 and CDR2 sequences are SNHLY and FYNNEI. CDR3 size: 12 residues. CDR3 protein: CASRNSPVGAFF. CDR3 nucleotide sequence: TGTGCCAGCAGGAACAGTCCGGTGGGAGCTTTCTTT.

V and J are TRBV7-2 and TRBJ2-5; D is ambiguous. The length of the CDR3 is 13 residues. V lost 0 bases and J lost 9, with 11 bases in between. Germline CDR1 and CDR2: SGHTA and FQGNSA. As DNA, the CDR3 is TGTGCCAGCAGCTTAGCCTCCTCTAGGGCCCAGTACTTC. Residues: CASSLASSRAQYF.

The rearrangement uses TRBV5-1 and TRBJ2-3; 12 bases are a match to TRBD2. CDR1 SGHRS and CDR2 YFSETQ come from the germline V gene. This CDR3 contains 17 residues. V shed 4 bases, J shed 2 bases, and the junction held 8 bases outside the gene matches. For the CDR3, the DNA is TGCGCCAGCAGCACCGGGACTAGCGGGTCCCTCACAGATACGCAGTATTTT. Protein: CASSTGTSGSLTDTQYF.

The CDR3 DNA sequence: TGCAGTGCTAGTACAGGTTATAGCAATCAGCCCCAGCATTTT. It specifies CSASTGYSNQPQHF. This rearrangement joins TRBV20-1 to TRBJ1-5; D might be TRBD1 (5 bases). This CDR3 has 14 residues. V lost 3 bases and J 0 bases, leaving 9 bases between the germline ends. CDR1 and CDR2 from the germline V gene are DFQATT and SNEGSKA (reference sequence).

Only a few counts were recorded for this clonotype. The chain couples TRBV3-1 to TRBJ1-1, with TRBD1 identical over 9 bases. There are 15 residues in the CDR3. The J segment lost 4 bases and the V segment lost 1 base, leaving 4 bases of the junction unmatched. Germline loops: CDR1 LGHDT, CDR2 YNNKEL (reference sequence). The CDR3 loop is CASSQGTGVSTEAFF. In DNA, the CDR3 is TGTGCCAGCAGCCAAGGGACAGGGGTGTCCACTGAAGCTTTCTTT.

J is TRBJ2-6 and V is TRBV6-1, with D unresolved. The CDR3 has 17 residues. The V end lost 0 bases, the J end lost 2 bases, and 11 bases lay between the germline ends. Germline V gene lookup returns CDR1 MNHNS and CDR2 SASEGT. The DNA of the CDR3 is TGTGCCAGCAGTGAAGCCCCAATCTCCCCTGGGGCCAACGTCCTGACTTTC. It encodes CASSEAPISPGANVLTF.

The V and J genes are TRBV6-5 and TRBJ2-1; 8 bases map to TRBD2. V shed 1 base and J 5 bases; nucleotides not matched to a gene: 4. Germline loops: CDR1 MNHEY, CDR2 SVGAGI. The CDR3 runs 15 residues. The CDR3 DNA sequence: TGTGCCAGCAGTTACTTGCGGGAGGTTAACAATGAGCAGTTCTTC. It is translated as CASSYLREVNNEQFF.

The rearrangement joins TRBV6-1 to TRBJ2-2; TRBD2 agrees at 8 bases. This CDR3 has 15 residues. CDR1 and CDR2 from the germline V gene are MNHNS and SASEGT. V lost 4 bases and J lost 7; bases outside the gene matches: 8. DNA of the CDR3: TGTGCCAGCAGTGCCGAGGGACTAGTAATCGGGGAGCTGTTTTTT. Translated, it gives CASSAEGLVIGELFF.

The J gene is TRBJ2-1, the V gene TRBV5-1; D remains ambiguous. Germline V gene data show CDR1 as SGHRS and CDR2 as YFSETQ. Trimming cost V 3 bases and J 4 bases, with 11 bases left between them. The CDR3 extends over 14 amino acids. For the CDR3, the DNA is TGCGCCAGCAGCTGGGTATCCGTATACAATGAGCAGTTCTTC. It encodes CASSWVSVYNEQFF.

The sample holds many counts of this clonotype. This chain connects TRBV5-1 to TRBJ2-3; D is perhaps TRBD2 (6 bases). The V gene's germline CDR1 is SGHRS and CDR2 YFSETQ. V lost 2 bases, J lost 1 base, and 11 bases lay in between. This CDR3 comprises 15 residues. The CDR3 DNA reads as TGCGCCAGCAGCTTCTTTGGCGGGGGCACAGATACGCAGTATTTT. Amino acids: CASSFFGGGTDTQYF.

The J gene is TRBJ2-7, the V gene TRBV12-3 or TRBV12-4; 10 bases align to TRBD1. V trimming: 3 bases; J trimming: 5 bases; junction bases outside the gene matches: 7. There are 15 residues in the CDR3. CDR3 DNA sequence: TGTGCCAGCAGTTTCGACAGGGGGCTAATAGACGAGCAGTACTTC. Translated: CASSFDRGLIDEQYF.

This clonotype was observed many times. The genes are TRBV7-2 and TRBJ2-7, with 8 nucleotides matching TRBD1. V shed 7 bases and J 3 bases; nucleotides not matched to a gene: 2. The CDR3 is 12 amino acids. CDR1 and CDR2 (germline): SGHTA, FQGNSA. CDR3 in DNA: TGTGCCAGCAACACAGGGGGCTACGAGCAGTACTTC. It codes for CASNTGGYEQYF.

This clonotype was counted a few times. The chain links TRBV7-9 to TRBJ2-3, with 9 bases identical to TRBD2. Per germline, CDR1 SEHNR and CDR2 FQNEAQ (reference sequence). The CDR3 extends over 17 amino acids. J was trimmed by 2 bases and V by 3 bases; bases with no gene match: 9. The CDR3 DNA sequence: TGTGCCAGCAGCTTGGGCCTCGCGGGGGGGTACACAGATACGCAGTATTTT. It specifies CASSLGLAGGYTDTQYF.

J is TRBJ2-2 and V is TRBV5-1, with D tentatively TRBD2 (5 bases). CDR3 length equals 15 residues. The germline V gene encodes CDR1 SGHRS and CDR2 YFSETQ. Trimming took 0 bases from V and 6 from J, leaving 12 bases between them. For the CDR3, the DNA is TGCGCCAGCAGCTTGGAGCTAGCCTCCGCCGGGGAGCTGTTTTTT. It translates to CASSLELASAGELFF.

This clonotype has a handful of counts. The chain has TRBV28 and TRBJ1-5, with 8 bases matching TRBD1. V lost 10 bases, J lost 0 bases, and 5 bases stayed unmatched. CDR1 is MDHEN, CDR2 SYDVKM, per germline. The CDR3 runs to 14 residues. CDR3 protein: CATTGQGSNQPQHF. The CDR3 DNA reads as TGTGCCACTACCGGACAGGGTAGCAATCAGCCCCAGCATTTT.

The CDR3 region has the DNA TGTGCCACCGGACAGATACTGAACACTGAAGCTTTCTTT. Translated, it gives CATGQILNTEAFF. This chain links TRBV15 with TRBJ1-1; a possible D gene is TRBD1 (6 bases). The CDR3 runs 13 residues. In germline, CDR1 is LNHNV, CDR2 YYDKDF (reference sequence). V lost 8 bases, J lost 0 bases, and 10 bases lay in between.

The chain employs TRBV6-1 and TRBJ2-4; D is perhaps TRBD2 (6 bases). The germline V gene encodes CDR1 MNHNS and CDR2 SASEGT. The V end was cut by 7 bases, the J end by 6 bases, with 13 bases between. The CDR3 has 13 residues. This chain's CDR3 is CASKEGIGNIQYF. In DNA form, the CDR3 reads TGTGCCAGCAAGGAGGGGATTGGAAACATTCAGTACTTC.